The sample holds one count of the clone carrying this T cell receptor (beta chain). Its antigen remains unknown. Germline V gene data show CDR1 as MGHRA and CDR2 as YSYEKL. V gave up 0 bases and J gave up 0 bases; unmatched junction bases: 8. CDR3 size: 19 residues. The record originates from a study of shared clonotypes between healthy human individuals. Study-wide results and limits: Non-shared clonotypes were found to have lower generation probabilities than the clonotypes that were shared by all four of the sorted-subset donors.

The repertoire was sequenced with immunoSEQ multiplex PCR; TCRdb's copy has only in-frame clones and lacks some. The table records millions of clones, over 85% of them present only once. This sequence was found in a man aged 18 to 29 in good health. Some clones in this sample may be carry-over from other donors' samples. Sequenced material: naive CD4+ T cells from PBMCs. Specified subset: CD45RA+ positively selected. This chain uses TRBV4-1 with TRBJ2-2, with 9 bases identical to TRBD2. The CDR3 loop reads CASSQEGASGVANTGELFF. The CDR3 coding sequence is TGCGCCAGCAGCCAAGAGGGCGCTAGCGGGGTCGCGAACACCGGGGAGCTGTTTTTT.